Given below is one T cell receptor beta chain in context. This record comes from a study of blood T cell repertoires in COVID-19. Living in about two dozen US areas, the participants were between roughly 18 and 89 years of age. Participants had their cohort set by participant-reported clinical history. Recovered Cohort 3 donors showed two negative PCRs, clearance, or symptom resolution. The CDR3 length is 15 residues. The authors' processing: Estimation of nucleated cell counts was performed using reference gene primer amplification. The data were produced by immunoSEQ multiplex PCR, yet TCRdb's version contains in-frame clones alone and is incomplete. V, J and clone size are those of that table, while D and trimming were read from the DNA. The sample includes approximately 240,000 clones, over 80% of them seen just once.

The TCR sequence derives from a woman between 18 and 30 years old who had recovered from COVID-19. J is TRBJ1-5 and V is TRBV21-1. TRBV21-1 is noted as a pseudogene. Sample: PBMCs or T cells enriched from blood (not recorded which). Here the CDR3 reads CARGNRGFGNQPQHF. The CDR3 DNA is TGTGCCAGGGGGAATAGAGGGTTCGGGAATCAGCCCCAGCATTTT.